This T cell receptor beta chain stems from a study of control samples from healthy donors and cancer patients. The method was immunoSEQ multiplex PCR; TCRdb's version includes in-frame clones alone and lacks a portion of them. This sample yields some 120,000 clones, of which roughly 92% are seen a single time; approximately 0.57% belongs to the top ten. This CDR3 is built from 14 residues. Trimming took 4 bases from V and 4 from J; bases not matched to a gene: 4. Per the germline V gene, CDR1 is SGHRS and CDR2 is YFSETQ. Sequenced sample: PBMCs. This chain connects TRBV5-1 to TRBJ1-5, with 8 bases matching TRBD1. This TCR was recovered from an older man with head and neck cancer. The DNA for the CDR3 is TGCGCCAGCAGCGCCACAGGGGGGAATCAGCCCCAGCATTTT. This sequence encodes CASSATGGNQPQHF.